This entry lists 21 T cell receptor beta chains sequenced from one sample in a study of tumour-infiltrating T cells in Burkitt lymphoma. Some clones are missing from TCRdb's copy, which holds only in-frame ones; the method was immunoSEQ multiplex PCR. The sample shows about 14,000 clones, around 30% of them seen only once. The specimen was tumor tissue. The source is a human donor with diffuse large B-cell lymphoma.

This chain links TRBV18 with TRBJ2-5; 12 bases are a match to TRBD2. The CDR3 is made up of 16 amino acids. Germline V gene lookup returns CDR1 KGHSH and CDR2 LQKENI. Trimming removed 3 bases from V and 0 bases from J; junction bases left unmatched: 2. The CDR3 DNA reads as TGTGCCAGCTCACCCCGGACTAGCGGGAACCAAGAGACCCAGTACTTC. Translating gives CASSPRTSGNQETQYF.

The chain employs TRBV29-1 and TRBJ2-7; D is possibly TRBD2 (5 bases). The V gene's germline CDR1 is SQVTM and CDR2 ANQGSEA. This CDR3 comprises 13 residues. V was clipped by 6 bases and J by 6 bases, with 18 bases between them. CDR3 bases: TGCAGCGTGATGATGGGGTTTGCGGGCGAGCAGTACTTC. Amino acids: CSVMMGFAGEQYF.

This clone is deemed medium-sized (0.01 to 0.1%). The chain carries TRBV9 and TRBJ2-5; 7 bases are shared with TRBD2. Looked up from germline, CDR1 is SGDLS and CDR2 is YYNGEE. The CDR3 spans 14 residues. The ends lost 2 bases at V and 4 bases at J; junction bases unmatched: 5. In DNA form, the CDR3 reads TGTGCCAGCAGCGTGGGAGGGAGAGGAGAGACCCAGTACTTC. Residues: CASSVGGRGETQYF.

The V call is TRBV7-9, the J call TRBJ2-1; D gene unclear. Germline CDR1 and CDR2: SEHNR and FQNEAQ (reference sequence). The CDR3 extends over 12 amino acids. V lost 4 bases to trimming and J lost 6 bases, with 7 bases between them. In DNA form, the CDR3 reads TGTGCCAGCAGCTCATACGGCAATGAGCAGTTCTTC. It is translated as CASSSYGNEQFF.

This clone was picked up a small number of times. The chain employs TRBV5-1 and TRBJ1-3; TRBD1 matches at 8 bases. The CDR3 contains 16 residues. Germline lookup yields CDR1 SGHRS and CDR2 YFSETQ. With V trimmed by 3 bases and J by 0 bases, 5 bases remained unmatched. The DNA for the CDR3 is TGCGCCAGCAGCTGGGGGGGACAGGACTCTGGAAACACCATATATTTT. Amino acid sequence: CASSWGGQDSGNTIYF.

This chain links TRBV6-1 with TRBJ2-7, with D maybe TRBD2 (6 bases). CDR3 size: 14 residues. Germline-derived CDR1 and CDR2 are MNHNS and SASEGT. V was shortened by 6 bases and J by 4 bases, with 16 bases between the two germline ends. The CDR3 here is CASSAGTAQYEQYF. In DNA, the CDR3 is TGTGCCAGCAGCGCAGGGACTGCCCAGTACGAGCAGTACTTC.

The chain is built from TRBV6-4 and TRBJ1-1; D uncertain. V was shortened by 7 bases and J by 1 base, with 13 bases between the two germline ends. Germline CDR1 and CDR2: MRHNA and SNTAGT. The length of the CDR3 is 14 residues. The CDR3: CASTPSPGNTEAFF. In DNA form, the CDR3 reads TGTGCCAGCACCCCTTCCCCAGGGAACACTGAAGCTTTCTTT.

The chain employs TRBV10-1 and TRBJ1-1, with D unclear. Germline V gene sequence: CDR1 WNHNN, CDR2 SYGVQD (reference sequence). The CDR3 has 16 amino acids. The ends were cut back, 0 bases at V and 1 base at J, with 12 bases in the middle. The DNA of the CDR3 is TGCGCCAGCAGTGAGTCTGCCAAAACCGGGAACACTGAAGCTTTCTTT. Amino acid sequence: CASSESAKTGNTEAFF.

This clone was counted between two and nine times. The rearrangement links TRBV9 to TRBJ2-5, with a tentative D call TRBD1 (5 bases). This CDR3 spans 19 amino acids. Deletions cut 3 bases from V and 5 bases from J, with 29 bases between. Germline values: CDR1 SGDLS, CDR2 YYNGEE. CDR3 sequence reads: CASSARGTTGYHFGETQYF. The CDR3 DNA reads TGTGCCAGCAGCGCCCGAGGCACCACAGGTTATCACTTTGGGGAGACCCAGTACTTC.

The gene calls are TRBV5-4 and TRBJ2-1, with 10 positions matching TRBD2. The CDR3 has 18 residues. V gave up 1 base and J gave up 9 bases; unmatched junction bases: 16. Germline assignment: CDR1 SGHNT and CDR2 YYREEE (reference sequence). The CDR3, as DNA: TGTGCCAGCAGCTTGCGGCGACTAGCGGGCGGCGAGAGGAGTGAGCAGTTCTTC. As protein: CASSLRRLAGGERSEQFF.

This sequence joins TRBV29-1 and TRBJ1-1; D ambiguous. V was shortened by 4 bases and J by 4 bases, with 13 bases between the two germline ends. This CDR3 comprises 13 residues. The germline V gene has CDR1 SQVTM and CDR2 ANQGSEA. As DNA, the CDR3 is TGCAGCGTTGCCGACCGAGGAGGCACTGAAGCTTTCTTT. Translation gives CSVADRGGTEAFF.

V and J are TRBV7-9 and TRBJ1-3; TRBD1 might be the D (6 bases). Germline values: CDR1 SEHNR, CDR2 FQNEAQ (reference sequence). Trimming shortened V by 1 base and J by 3 bases, and 13 bases separated the two germline ends. The CDR3 covers 16 residues. CDR3 protein: CASSLGPGAVGNTIYF. Here the CDR3 DNA reads TGTGCCAGCAGCTTAGGACCGGGGGCCGTTGGAAACACCATATATTTT.

In its sample, this clone is medium-sized. The V call is TRBV5-1, the J call TRBJ2-3, with 14 nucleotides matching TRBD2. Germline CDR1 reads SGHRS; CDR2 reads YFSETQ. V lost 0 bases and J lost 3; bases outside the gene matches: 3. The CDR3 loop spans 17 amino acids. The CDR3 DNA reads TGCGCCAGCAGCTTGGTGGGACTAGCGGGAGAGACAGATACGCAGTATTTT. Translation gives CASSLVGLAGETDTQYF.

The rearrangement joins TRBV15 to TRBJ2-5, with D maybe TRBD2 (6 bases). From germline, CDR1 is LNHNV and CDR2 YYDKDF (reference sequence). This CDR3 comprises 12 residues. Trimming shortened V by 7 bases and J by 4 bases, and 10 bases separated the two germline ends. CDR3 loop: CATNAGRETQYF. DNA of the CDR3: TGTGCCACCAATGCGGGACGAGAGACCCAGTACTTC.

This clone was observed a handful of times. This rearrangement joins TRBV2 to TRBJ2-2, with a possible D match to TRBD2 (6 bases). Between the trimmed V and J ends, which lost 8 bases and 1 base, there was a span of 11 bases. The V gene's germline CDR1 is SNHLY and CDR2 FYNNEI. The CDR3 sequence is 14 residues long. The CDR3 coding sequence is TGTGCCAGCGGAGGGACCCAGAACACCGGGGAGCTGTTTTTT. Its protein is CASGGTQNTGELFF.

The rearrangement joins TRBV7-3 to TRBJ2-2, with TRBD2 as a possible D gene (7 bases). The CDR3 length is 15 residues. Germline-derived CDR1 and CDR2 are SGHTA and FQGTGA. Between the trimmed V and J ends, which lost 6 bases and 2 bases, there was a span of 13 bases. CDR3 in DNA: TGTGCCAGCAGGGGAGGGGGGCTCAACACCGGGGAGCTGTTTTTT. Amino acids: CASRGGGLNTGELFF.

This clone was seen only once. The chain joins TRBV18 to TRBJ2-1; 13 positions agree with TRBD2. This CDR3 contains 15 residues. Per the germline V gene, CDR1 is KGHSH and CDR2 is LQKENI. The junction had 3 bases not matched to a gene; V was cut back by 3 bases and J by 7 bases. The CDR3, as DNA: TGTGCCAGCTCACCGACTAGCGGGAGGTTGAATGAGCAGTTCTTC. Translation gives CASSPTSGRLNEQFF.

This clone was seen more than once but under ten times. This chain joins TRBV9 and TRBJ2-1; 9 bases align to TRBD2. V lost 0 bases to trimming and J lost 0 bases; unmatched junction nucleotides: 10. This CDR3 is 19 amino acids long. The germline gives CDR1 SGDLS, CDR2 YYNGEE. CDR3 amino acids: CASSVVAGGPLSSYNEQFF. The DNA of the CDR3 is TGTGCCAGCAGCGTAGTTGCGGGAGGGCCCCTGAGCTCCTACAATGAGCAGTTCTTC.

CDR3: CASSSFLPGDSTDTQYF. In DNA form, the CDR3 reads TGTGCCAGCAGTTCCTTCCTCCCGGGGGATAGCACAGATACGCAGTATTTT. The chain employs TRBV7-9 and TRBJ2-3; tentatively, D is TRBD2 (6 bases). Germline V CDR1 and CDR2: SEHNR, FQNEAQ (reference sequence). The CDR3 spans 17 residues. Trimming left V 6 bases short and J 0 bases short, with 19 bases between.

This chain joins TRBV9 and TRBJ2-3; the match to TRBD1 covers 9 bases. Per the germline V gene, CDR1 is SGDLS and CDR2 is YYNGEE. The V and J ends lost 3 bases and 3 bases, in that order; junction bases with no gene match: 5. The CDR3 has 15 residues. CDR3 bases: TGTGCCAGCAGCGCGAGACAGGGGGGAACAGATACGCAGTATTTT. This codes for CASSARQGGTDTQYF.

This clone ranks as medium-sized. CDR3 region: CASSDGAGDETQYF. CDR3 nucleotide sequence: TGTGCCAGCAGCGACGGGGCGGGAGACGAGACCCAGTACTTC. The chain employs TRBV5-4 and TRBJ2-5, with TRBD2 identical over 7 bases. This CDR3 is built from 14 residues. Germline V gene sequence: CDR1 SGHNT, CDR2 YYREEE (reference sequence). The trim removed 4 bases at V and 5 bases at J, leaving 8 bases unmatched.